Presented here are 18 T cell receptor beta chains from one specimen sequenced in a study of technical replicates of blood from a few donors. The table came from immunoSEQ multiplex PCR; TCRdb's copy has only in-frame clones and leaves some out. The repertoire includes about 74,000 clones, 95% of them detected once, and 0.2% to 0.3% sits in the top ten. Sequencing used T cells isolated from PBMCs. These TCRs come from a human donor in good health.

The rearrangement links TRBV5-1 to TRBJ2-7; 8 bases are shared with TRBD1. CDR3 size: 13 residues. Germline-derived CDR1 and CDR2 are SGHRS and YFSETQ. Trimming at V came to 1 base and at J to 4 bases, leaving 1 base not matched to a gene. DNA of the CDR3: TGCGCCAGCAGCTTGCGACAGGGGTACGAGCAGTACTTC. This encodes CASSLRQGYEQYF.

This chain links TRBV7-9 with TRBJ1-1; D may be TRBD1 (6 bases). Germline loops: CDR1 SEHNR, CDR2 FQNEAQ (reference sequence). Trimming removed 6 bases from V and 3 bases from J, with 17 bases in between. The CDR3 consists of 15 residues. DNA of the CDR3: TGTGCCAGCAGGCCCACAGGGTTGCGGCACACTGAAGCTTTCTTT. It encodes CASRPTGLRHTEAFF.

The chain carries TRBV15 and TRBJ1-2, with D tentatively TRBD1 (6 bases). The CDR3 consists of 16 residues. The V gene's germline CDR1 is LNHNV and CDR2 YYDKDF (reference sequence). Trimming left V 0 bases short and J 7 bases short, with 18 bases between. The CDR3 nucleotides read TGTGCCACCAGCAGAGATCGGGAGGGGGGCGGAGGTGGCTACACCTTC. The encoded protein is CATSRDREGGGGGYTF.

The gene calls are TRBV10-1 and TRBJ1-3; D unclear. Germline CDR1 WNHNN, CDR2 SYGVQD (reference sequence). The CDR3 is 13 residues long. Trimming left V 2 bases short and J 7 bases short, with 9 bases between. CDR3 DNA sequence: TGCGCCAGCAGTGAGACACAGTGGAACACCATATATTTT. It translates to CASSETQWNTIYF.

This chain joins TRBV28 and TRBJ2-7, with D maybe TRBD1 (6 bases). Trimming removed 2 bases at V and 3 bases at J, with 17 bases between. This CDR3 spans 16 amino acids. From germline, CDR1 is MDHEN and CDR2 SYDVKM. The CDR3 sequence is CASSLVLWDNVYEQYF. The CDR3 DNA sequence: TGTGCCAGCAGTTTAGTCCTTTGGGACAACGTCTACGAGCAGTACTTC.

This rearrangement joins TRBV10-1 to TRBJ2-1, with TRBD2 matching 10 bases. The junction had 12 bases not matched to a gene; V was cut back by 6 bases and J by 1 base. The CDR3 consists of 18 residues. The V gene's germline CDR1 is WNHNN and CDR2 SYGVQD (reference sequence). The CDR3 here is CASSELAGPEISYNEQFF. DNA for the CDR3: TGCGCCAGCAGCGAACTAGCGGGGCCTGAGATTTCCTACAATGAGCAGTTCTTC.

The chain combines TRBV27 with TRBJ2-5; 7 nucleotides match TRBD2. The CDR3 runs 17 residues. Germline CDR1 and CDR2: MNHEY and SMNVEV (reference sequence). J lost 7 bases, V lost 6 bases, and 20 bases had no gene match. CDR3 region: CASSHTLRDYRVMTQYF. The CDR3, as DNA: TGTGCCAGCAGCCATACCCTCCGGGACTACCGGGTGATGACCCAGTACTTC.

The gene calls are TRBV2 and TRBJ2-7; 7 nucleotides line up with TRBD2. After removal of 7 bases from V and 6 bases from J, the junction contained 3 bases not matched to a gene. Germline loops: CDR1 SNHLY, CDR2 FYNNEI. CDR3 length: 11 amino acids. CDR3 bases: TGTGCCAGCATGGGGGAGGGCGAGCAGTACTTC. Protein product: CASMGEGEQYF.

The gene calls are TRBV10-3 and TRBJ2-1; D is unclear. Germline CDR1 is ENHRY and CDR2 is SYGVKD. This CDR3 region has 13 residues. Between the trimmed V and J ends, which lost 10 bases and 8 bases, there was a span of 18 bases. In nucleotides, the CDR3 is TGTGCCACCTGGGCCATCCAGATGGATGAGCAGTTCTTC. Its translation: CATWAIQMDEQFF.

The chain combines TRBV23-1 with TRBJ2-1; 10 bases are shared with TRBD1. TRBV23-1 is an ORF, with its function uncertain. With V trimmed by 6 bases and J by 8 bases, 7 bases remained unmatched. The CDR3 length is 14 residues. CDR3 sequence reads: CASSPGQGTDEQFF. For the CDR3, the DNA is TGCGCCAGCAGCCCGGGACAGGGGACCGATGAGCAGTTCTTC.

This chain links TRBV7-3 with TRBJ1-1; perhaps TRBD1 as D (5 bases). With 2 bases removed from V and 3 bases from J, the gap between germline ends came to 7 bases. CDR3 length: 13 amino acids. CDR1 is SGHTA and CDR2 is FQGTGA in the germline V gene. The CDR3 DNA reads TGTGCCAGCAGCTTAGTGACAGACACTGAAGCTTTCTTT. The encoded protein is CASSLVTDTEAFF. The variable domain in full, with the rest retrieved from reference TRBV7-3 and TRBJ1-1, is GAGVSQTPSNKVTEKGKYVELRCDPISGHTALYWYRQSLGQGPEFLIYFQGTGAADDSGLPNDRFFAVRPEGSVSTLKIQRTERGDSAVYLCASSLVTDTEAFFGQGTRLTVV.

J is TRBJ1-2 and V is TRBV11-2; 9 bases are shared with TRBD1. The germline CDR1 and CDR2 sequences are SGHAT and FQNNGV. Trimming took 1 base from V and 7 from J; bases not matched to a gene: 10. The CDR3 sequence is 16 residues long. This CDR3 reads CASSLGKTGGFTGYTF. DNA for the CDR3: TGTGCCAGCAGCTTAGGGAAAACAGGGGGCTTTACTGGCTACACCTTC.

This sequence joins TRBV6-1 and TRBJ1-2, with D possibly being TRBD1 (6 bases). The CDR3 extends over 14 amino acids. In germline, CDR1 is MNHNS, CDR2 SASEGT. The V gene lost 6 bases and the J gene lost 2 bases, with 13 bases spanning the gap. CDR3 DNA sequence: TGTGCCAGCAGCACTACAGGGTACAACTATGGCTACACCTTC. It encodes CASSTTGYNYGYTF.

J is TRBJ2-1 and V is TRBV6-5, with TRBD1 matching over 11 bases. This CDR3 is built from 14 residues. V shed 6 bases and J 12 bases; nucleotides not matched to a gene: 10. Germline CDR1 is MNHEY and CDR2 is SVGAGI. CDR3 residues: CASRSGQGDQGQFF. The CDR3 bases are TGTGCCAGCAGGTCGGGACAGGGGGATCAGGGGCAGTTCTTC.

The gene calls are TRBV10-2 and TRBJ1-5; D gene uncertain. Germline assignment: CDR1 WSHSY and CDR2 SAAADI. The CDR3 runs to 14 residues. Trimming pared 3 bases from V and 1 base from J, leaving 7 bases between. Here the CDR3 DNA reads TGCGCCAGCAGTGAACGGCGGAGCAATCAGCCCCAGCATTTT. It codes for CASSERRSNQPQHF.

The chain uses TRBV14 and TRBJ2-7, with D perhaps TRBD1 (5 bases). The V and J ends lost 1 base and 0 bases respectively, with 13 bases between them. The CDR3 is 16 residues long. Germline CDR1 and CDR2: SGHDN and FVKESK. Here the CDR3 reads CASSQVGSGASYEQYF. For the CDR3, the DNA is TGTGCCAGCAGCCAAGTAGGATCTGGGGCCTCCTACGAGCAGTACTTC.

V is TRBV19 and J is TRBJ1-1; D might be TRBD1 (6 bases). CDR1 and CDR2 from the germline V gene are LNHDA and SQIVND (reference sequence). The CDR3 has 13 residues. V was shortened by 5 bases and J by 0 bases, with 7 bases between the two germline ends. The CDR3 DNA sequence: TGTGCCAGTAGTGGACAGATGAACACTGAAGCTTTCTTT. Protein product: CASSGQMNTEAFF. Full variable domain (outside the CDR3, taken from reference TRBV19 and TRBJ1-1): DGGITQSPKYLFRKEGQNVTLSCEQNLNHDAMYWYRQDPGQGLRLIYYSQIVNDFQKGDIAEGYSVSREKKESFPLTVTSAQKNPTAFYLCASSGQMNTEAFFGQGTRLTVV.

J is TRBJ2-7 and V is TRBV6-5; 7 bases match TRBD1. The germline CDR1 and CDR2 sequences are MNHEY and SVGAGI. Trimming removed 2 bases from V and 6 bases from J; junction bases left unmatched: 4. CDR3 length: 13 amino acids. This CDR3 reads CASSYRDRAEQYF. Written as DNA, the CDR3 is TGTGCCAGCAGTTACCGTGACAGGGCCGAGCAGTACTTC.